This TCR beta chain emerged from a study of early T cells in non-severe SARS-CoV-2 infection. As for the study in general: The input, bulk RNA from unsorted whole blood, was sequenced, and chains were unpaired.

V was clipped by 2 bases and J by 6 bases; unmatched bases: 6. CDR3 length: 13 amino acids. Germline V gene data show CDR1 as DFQATT and CDR2 as SNEGSKA (reference sequence). This clonotype was seen repeatedly, ten times or more. Attachment of unique molecular identifiers was made to individual cDNA molecules. From the 5' RACE reads, TCRdb called clonotypes with MiXCR, one entry per CDR3 protein. The table shows 25,000 to 35,000 distinct CDR3 sequences, with 3.9% occurring only once. The sequence derives from an adult who was a healthcare worker with PCR-confirmed SARS-CoV-2 infection or an uninfected control (not recorded which). Sequencing was done on a sample of whole blood. This rearrangement joins TRBV20-1 to TRBJ1-2, with 7 bases that match TRBD1. The CDR3 sequence: CSARHRGMDGYTF. The CDR3 DNA follows: TGCAGTGCTAGACACAGGGGAATGGATGGCTACACCTTC.